The 9 T cell receptor beta chains in this list originate from one sample, sequenced in a study of response to subunit inactivated influenza vaccine (dated by TCRdb to the late 2010s). Libraries were built with RT-PCR. For sequencing, an Illumina HiSeq 2500 was employed. The public reads were reanalyzed by TCRdb: fastp trimming at Q25, MiXCR alignment, in-frame beta chains only. Here each entry gathers all rows of one CDR3 protein and keeps the most common genes and DNA. The sample contains 500,000 to 650,000 distinct CDR3 sequences, around 8% of them found a single time. Under 15% of the sample is in the top ten clones. The sequenced sample was PBMCs from blood, obtained roughly 24 months after vaccination. These receptors came from a man between 50 and 75 years old who received an inactivated influenza vaccine. Donor details come from another sample of the same person, matched by shared clones.

A few counts support this clonotype. The rearrangement joins TRBV4-2 to TRBJ1-1; D remains unclear. The V gene lost 1 base and the J gene lost 1 base, with 7 bases spanning the gap. The germline V gene has CDR1 LGHNA and CDR2 YNFKEQ. CDR3 size: 14 residues. The CDR3 sequence is CASSQGGQNTEAFF. CDR3 nucleotide sequence: TGTGCCAGCAGCCAAGGTGGGCAGAACACTGAAGCTTTCTTT.

V gene TRBV6-5 combines with J gene TRBJ1-1; D call uncertain. Trimming stripped 4 bases from V and 1 base from J, with 13 bases between. CDR1 is MNHEY and CDR2 is SVGAGI in the germline V gene. This CDR3 is built from 15 residues. CDR3 sequence reads: CASSSLRGTNTEAFF. The CDR3 region has the DNA TGTGCCAGCAGTTCCCTGCGTGGTACGAACACTGAAGCTTTCTTT.

The chain couples TRBV12-3 or TRBV12-4 to TRBJ1-5, with D possibly being TRBD1 (6 bases). The CDR3 extends over 16 amino acids. Trimming removed 4 bases from V and 7 bases from J, with 20 bases in between. Here the CDR3 reads CASSSLGGRYRQPQHF. The CDR3 nucleotides read TGTGCCAGCAGTTCTCTGGGGGGGCGGTACAGGCAGCCCCAGCATTTT.

The sample holds many counts of this clonotype. The chain employs TRBV20-1 and TRBJ1-2; D gene uncertain. Germline-derived CDR1 and CDR2 are DFQATT and SNEGSKA (reference sequence). This CDR3 has 11 amino acids. V gave up 6 bases and J gave up 8 bases, with 13 bases separating them. The CDR3, as DNA: TGCAGTGCCCGGGCGTTTGGGGGCTACACCTTC. Translating it yields CSARAFGGYTF.

The genes are TRBV5-1 and TRBJ2-1; D possibly corresponds to TRBD1 (6 bases). CDR1 is SGHRS and CDR2 is YFSETQ in the germline V gene. Trimming removed 4 bases from V and 3 bases from J, with 20 bases in between. The CDR3 is made up of 17 amino acids. CDR3 protein: CASSGTEDRQFYNEQFF. CDR3 in DNA: TGCGCCAGCAGCGGAACGGAGGACAGACAATTCTACAATGAGCAGTTCTTC.

The chain has TRBV20-1 and TRBJ2-1; 9 bases align to TRBD2. V trimming: 5 bases; J trimming: 4 bases; junction bases outside the gene matches: 15. CDR1 and CDR2 from the germline V gene are DFQATT and SNEGSKA (reference sequence). CDR3 length: 17 amino acids. The CDR3, as DNA: TGCAGTGCTGGGGCGGGAGGGCAGAAGCTCGGATACAATGAGCAGTTCTTC. Residues: CSAGAGGQKLGYNEQFF.

This clonotype has just a few counts. The chain is built from TRBV5-6 and TRBJ2-3, with a tentative D call TRBD2 (6 bases). The V gene's germline CDR1 is SGHDT and CDR2 YYEEEE. The CDR3 is 14 residues long. V gave up 4 bases and J gave up 1 base, with 10 bases separating them. The CDR3 nucleotides are TGTGCCAGCAGCCGGAGGGACGGCACAGATACGCAGTATTTT. Translated, it gives CASSRRDGTDTQYF.

The chain is built from TRBV4-3 and TRBJ2-7, with D possibly matching TRBD2 (5 bases). The CDR3 contains 15 residues. The ends were cut back, 0 bases at V and 5 bases at J, with 14 bases in the middle. Germline V gene lookup returns CDR1 LGHNA and CDR2 YSLEER. The CDR3 nucleotides are TGCGCCAGCAGCCAAGAACTAGGACCGGTCGACGAGCAGTACTTC. It is translated as CASSQELGPVDEQYF.

This clonotype appeared a few times. The chain is built from TRBV6-5 and TRBJ1-6, with 9 bases lining up with TRBD1. Germline V CDR1 and CDR2: MNHEY, SVGAGI. Losses at the gene ends were 6 bases for V and 9 bases for J; bases not matched to a gene: 18. The CDR3 contains 18 residues. CDR3 DNA: TGTGCCAGCAGCAGACTAAAACAGAGACAGGGGGAGGGTTCACCCCTCCACTTT. Residues: CASSRLKQRQGEGSPLHF.